Following are 7 T cell receptor beta chains from one sample sequenced in a study of blood T cell repertoires in COVID-19. The protocol was immunoSEQ multiplex PCR, while the TCRdb copy is restricted to in-frame clones and leaves out a portion. This sample has around 620,000 clones, with just under 90% found just once. The specimen sequenced was peripheral blood. The origin of the receptors is a woman aged 18-29 years with acute or convalescent COVID-19.

The chain combines TRBV6-4 with TRBJ1-3, with a tentative D call TRBD1 (5 bases). This CDR3 has 16 amino acids. Germline V lookup: CDR1 MRHNA, CDR2 SNTAGT. V lost 5 bases and J lost 3, with 17 bases in between. CDR3 protein: CASSITQGTGGNTIYF. The CDR3, as DNA: TGTGCCAGCAGTATCACCCAGGGTACGGGTGGAAACACCATATATTTT.

The J gene is TRBJ2-4, the V gene TRBV3-1 (or the pseudogene TRBV3-2); D gene uncertain. Germline CDR1 and CDR2: LGHDT and YNNKEL (reference sequence). Trimming took 0 bases from V and 9 from J, leaving 6 bases between them. This CDR3 is built from 12 residues. The CDR3 is CASSQDRVIQYF. DNA of the CDR3: TGTGCCAGCAGCCAAGATCGGGTCATTCAGTACTTC.

The chain recombines TRBV7-9 with TRBJ1-1, with 8 bases matching TRBD1. The CDR3 is 16 residues long. Germline trimming cut 3 bases from V and 1 base from J; bases unmatched to any gene: 7. CDR1 is SEHNR and CDR2 is FQNEAQ in the germline V gene (reference sequence). The CDR3 nucleotides read TGTGCCAGCAGCTTGGGACAGGTCCATAAGAACACTGAAGCTTTCTTT. This gives the protein CASSLGQVHKNTEAFF. Full variable domain (remainder filled in from reference TRBV7-9 and TRBJ1-1): DTGVSQNPRHKITKRGQNVTFRCDPISEHNRLYWYRQTLGQGPEFLTYFQNEAQLEKSRLLSDRFSAERPKGSFSTLEIQRTEQGDSAMYLCASSLGQVHKNTEAFFGQGTRLTVV.

This chain links TRBV6-5 with TRBJ1-2; TRBD1 matches 7 bases. The CDR3 is 15 residues long. V gave up 0 bases and J gave up 7 bases; unmatched junction bases: 8. Looked up from germline, CDR1 is MNHEY and CDR2 is SVGAGI. The CDR3 loop is CASSYSVGGGFGYTF. DNA for the CDR3: TGTGCCAGCAGTTACTCGGTCGGAGGGGGCTTTGGCTACACCTTC.

This chain uses TRBV13 with TRBJ1-2, with 10 positions matching TRBD1. The CDR3 loop spans 15 amino acids. Unmatched junction bases numbered 10, after V lost 5 bases and J lost 7 bases. Looked up from germline, CDR1 is PRHDT and CDR2 is FYEKMQ (reference sequence). The CDR3 region is CASSKSGTGVGGYTF. CDR3 nucleotides: TGTGCCAGCAGCAAGTCCGGGACAGGGGTGGGTGGCTACACCTTC.

The genes are TRBV18 and TRBJ2-5; D might be TRBD1 (6 bases). This CDR3 comprises 16 residues. Germline CDR1 is KGHSH and CDR2 is LQKENI. V shed 3 bases and J shed 2 bases, with 16 bases lying between them. The DNA for the CDR3 is TGTGCCAGCTCACCTATATACCGGGACAAACAAGAGACCCAGTACTTC. This codes for CASSPIYRDKQETQYF.

The chain joins TRBV3-1 (or the pseudogene TRBV3-2) to TRBJ1-2, with 12 bases identical to TRBD1. Unmatched junction bases numbered 6, after V lost 5 bases and J lost 14 bases. CDR3 length equals 12 residues. CDR1 and CDR2 (germline): LGHDT, YNNKEL (reference sequence). CDR3 nucleotide sequence: TGTGCCAGCAGCGGCCGGGACAGGGGGCCAACCTTC. Translating it yields CASSGRDRGPTF.